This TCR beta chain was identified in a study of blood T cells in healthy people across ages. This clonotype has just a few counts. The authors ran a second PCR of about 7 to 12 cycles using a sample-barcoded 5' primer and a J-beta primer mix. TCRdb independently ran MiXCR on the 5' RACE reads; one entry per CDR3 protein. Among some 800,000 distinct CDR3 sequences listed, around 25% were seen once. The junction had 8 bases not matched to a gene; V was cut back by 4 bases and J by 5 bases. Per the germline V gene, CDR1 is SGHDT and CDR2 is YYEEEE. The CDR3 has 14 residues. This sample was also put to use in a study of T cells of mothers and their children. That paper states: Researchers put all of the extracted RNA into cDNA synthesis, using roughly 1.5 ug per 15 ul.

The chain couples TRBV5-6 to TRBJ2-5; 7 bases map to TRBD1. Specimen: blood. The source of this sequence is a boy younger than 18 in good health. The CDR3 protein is CASSRQGGIETQYF. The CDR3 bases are TGTGCCAGCAGCAGACAGGGTGGCATCGAGACCCAGTACTTC.